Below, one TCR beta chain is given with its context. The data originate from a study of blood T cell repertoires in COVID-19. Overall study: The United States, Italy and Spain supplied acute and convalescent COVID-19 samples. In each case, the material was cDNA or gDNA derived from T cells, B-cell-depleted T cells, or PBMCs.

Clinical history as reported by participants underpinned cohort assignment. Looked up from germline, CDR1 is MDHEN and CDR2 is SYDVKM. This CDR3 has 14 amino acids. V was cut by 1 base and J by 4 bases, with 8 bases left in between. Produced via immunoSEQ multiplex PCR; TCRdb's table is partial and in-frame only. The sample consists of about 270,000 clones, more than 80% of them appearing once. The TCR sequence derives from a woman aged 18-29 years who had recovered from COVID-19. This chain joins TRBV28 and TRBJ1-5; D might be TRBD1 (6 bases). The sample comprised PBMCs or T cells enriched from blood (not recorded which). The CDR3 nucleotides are TGTGCCAGCAGTTTATCAGGGGTGAATCAGCCCCAGCATTTT. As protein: CASSLSGVNQPQHF.